This T cell receptor (beta chain) was sequenced during a study of Ad26.COV2.S vaccination and SARS-CoV-2 variants. Study results and limitations: People who got the vaccine or the placebo had similar non-spike TCR breadth. Individuals receiving vaccine had higher spike-specific TCR breadth than placebo recipients did.

This clone was counted between two and nine times. Its antigen remains unidentified. The protocol was immunoSEQ multiplex PCR, while the TCRdb copy is restricted to in-frame clones and leaves out a portion. The sample yields approximately 97,000 clones, roughly 80% seen once. The sequencing used peripheral blood, collected after recovery from COVID-19. This sequence originates from a human donor who had recovered from COVID-19.

CDR3 in DNA: TGTGCCAGTAGTAACCATCAGGGAGTAGAGGATCAGCCCCAGCATTTT. It is translated as CASSNHQGVEDQPQHF. The chain couples TRBV19 to TRBJ1-5; TRBD1 is a possible D gene (5 bases). V was pared by 4 bases and J by 5 bases, with 18 bases between. The germline V gene encodes CDR1 LNHDA and CDR2 SQIVND (reference sequence). This CDR3 is built from 16 residues.